This T cell receptor (beta chain) was obtained from a study of beta chain features in type 1 diabetes. Study-wide results and limits: Within each of all four CD4+ subsets, Type 1 diabetes patients had TCRB CDR3s that were moderately but significantly shorter.

This clone was counted only a few times. As yet, its antigen is unknown. Isolated RNA was reverse transcribed in full, so expressed TCRB transcripts were sequenced. The protocol was immunoSEQ multiplex PCR, while the TCRdb copy is restricted to in-frame clones and leaves out a portion. The sample lists about 740,000 clones, 13% occurring once. Germline values: CDR1 SGHAT, CDR2 FQNNGV. The CDR3 is 15 amino acids. The V end lost 5 bases, the J end lost 4 bases, and 17 bases lay between the germline ends. V is TRBV11-2 and J is TRBJ1-1, with D tentatively TRBD1 (5 bases). This sequence originates from a young man with type 1 diabetes. The sequenced material came from naive CD4+ T cells from blood. CDR3 residues: CASSPNGQGGTEAFF. The DNA of the CDR3 is TGTGCCAGCAGCCCAAACGGGCAGGGTGGCACTGAAGCTTTCTTT.